This T cell receptor (beta chain) was sequenced in a study of post-analysis software for immune sequencing data. The TCR beta cDNA libraries carried unique molecular identifiers. Out of about 0.95 to 10 million T cells, roughly 0.5 million cDNA molecules were generated. TCRdb analysed the PCR reads with MiXCR anew, one entry per CDR3 protein. The data show approximately 730,000 distinct CDR3 sequences, about 43% seen once. Study results and limitations: Comparison of patients with controls showed about 5 TRBV segments more frequent in patients, TRBV5-6, TRBV5-1 and TRBV20-1 among them. Multiple sclerosis patients showed significantly lower normalized Chao1 diversity than controls did.

Comments on this clonotype: Its target is unknown.

This CDR3 is built from 15 residues. Per germline, CDR1 SGHAT and CDR2 FQNNGV. Trimming left V 1 base short and J 0 bases short, with 9 bases between. The sample was blood. The rearrangement joins TRBV11-2 to TRBJ2-5; D gene unclear. The receptor's source is a girl between 10 and 17 years old with multiple sclerosis. The CDR3 bases are TGTGCCAGCAGCTTAGGGCTCCAGTACCAAGAGACCCAGTACTTC. Encoded protein: CASSLGLQYQETQYF.